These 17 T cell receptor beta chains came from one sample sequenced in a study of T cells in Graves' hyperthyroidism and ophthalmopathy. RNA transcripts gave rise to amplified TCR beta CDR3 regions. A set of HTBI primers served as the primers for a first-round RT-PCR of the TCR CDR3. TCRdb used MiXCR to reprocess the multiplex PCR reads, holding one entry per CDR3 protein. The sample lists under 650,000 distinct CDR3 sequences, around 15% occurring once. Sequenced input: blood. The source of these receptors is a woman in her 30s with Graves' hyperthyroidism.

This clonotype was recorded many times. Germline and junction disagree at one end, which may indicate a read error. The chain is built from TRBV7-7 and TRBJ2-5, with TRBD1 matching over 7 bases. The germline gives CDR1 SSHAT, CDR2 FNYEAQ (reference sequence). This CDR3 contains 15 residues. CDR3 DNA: TGTGCTAGCAGCTTAGGGCCAGGGGGACAAGAGACCCAGTACTTC. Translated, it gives CASSLGPGGQETQYF. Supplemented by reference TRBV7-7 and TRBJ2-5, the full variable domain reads GAGVSQSPRYKVTKRGQDVTLRCDPISSHATLYWYQQALGQGPEFLTYFNYEAQPDKSGLPSDRFSAERPEGSISTLTIQRTEQRDSAMYRCASSLGPGGQETQYFGPGTRLLVL.

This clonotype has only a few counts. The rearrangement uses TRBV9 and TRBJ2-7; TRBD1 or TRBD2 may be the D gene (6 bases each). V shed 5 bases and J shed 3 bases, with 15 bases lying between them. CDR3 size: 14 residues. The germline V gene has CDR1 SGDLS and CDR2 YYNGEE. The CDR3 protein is CASSPGASNYEQYF. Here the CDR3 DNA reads TGTGCCAGCAGTCCGGGGGCCAGCAACTACGAGCAGTACTTC.

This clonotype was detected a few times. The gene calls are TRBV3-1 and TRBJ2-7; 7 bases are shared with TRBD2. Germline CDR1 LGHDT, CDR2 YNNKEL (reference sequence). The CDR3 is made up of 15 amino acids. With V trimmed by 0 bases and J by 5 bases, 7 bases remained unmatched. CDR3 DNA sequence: TGTGCCAGCAGCCAAGACTGGCGGGAGACCCACGAGCAGTACTTC. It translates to CASSQDWRETHEQYF.

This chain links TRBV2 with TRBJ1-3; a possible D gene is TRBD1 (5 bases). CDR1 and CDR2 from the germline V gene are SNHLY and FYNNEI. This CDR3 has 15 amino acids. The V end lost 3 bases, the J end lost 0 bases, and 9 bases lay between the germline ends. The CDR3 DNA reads TGTGCCAGCAGTGATGAGGGGCCCTCTGGAAACACCATATATTTT. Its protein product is CASSDEGPSGNTIYF.

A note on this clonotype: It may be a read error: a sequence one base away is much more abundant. This CDR3 is CASSNPLKRDVGDTQYF. The CDR3 DNA sequence: TGTGCCAGCAGTAACCCCCTCAAGCGGGACGTGGGAGATACGCAGTATTTT. This chain joins TRBV27 and TRBJ2-3; 7 nucleotides align to TRBD2. The J segment lost 5 bases and the V segment lost 5 bases, leaving 16 bases of the junction unmatched. The CDR3 extends over 17 amino acids. Per germline, CDR1 MNHEY and CDR2 SMNVEV (reference sequence).

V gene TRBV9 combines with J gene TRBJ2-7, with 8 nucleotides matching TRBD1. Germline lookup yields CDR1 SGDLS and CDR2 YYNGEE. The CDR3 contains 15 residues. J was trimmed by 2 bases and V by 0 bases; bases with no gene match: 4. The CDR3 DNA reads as TGTGCCAGCAGCGTAGCTACGGGACAGGCCTACGAGCAGTACTTC. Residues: CASSVATGQAYEQYF.

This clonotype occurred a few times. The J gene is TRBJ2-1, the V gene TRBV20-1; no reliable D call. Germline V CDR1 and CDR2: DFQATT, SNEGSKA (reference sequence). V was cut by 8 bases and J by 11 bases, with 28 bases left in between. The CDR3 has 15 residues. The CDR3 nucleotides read TGCAGTTTTTTGTATCCCCGACCGATCAGTGGAAAGCAGTTCTTC. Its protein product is CSFLYPRPISGKQFF.

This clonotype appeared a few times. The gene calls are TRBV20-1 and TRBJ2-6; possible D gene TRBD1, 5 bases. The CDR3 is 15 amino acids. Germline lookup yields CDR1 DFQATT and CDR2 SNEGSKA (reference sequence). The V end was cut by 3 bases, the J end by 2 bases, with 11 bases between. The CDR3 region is CSASDVGAGANVLTF. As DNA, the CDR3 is TGCAGTGCTAGCGATGTAGGGGCTGGGGCCAACGTCCTGACTTTC.

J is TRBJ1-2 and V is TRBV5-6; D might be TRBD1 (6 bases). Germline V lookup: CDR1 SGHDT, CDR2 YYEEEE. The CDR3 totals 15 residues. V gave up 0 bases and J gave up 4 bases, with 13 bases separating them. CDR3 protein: CASSLAPTGVYGYTF. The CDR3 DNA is TGTGCCAGCAGCTTGGCCCCGACAGGAGTCTATGGCTACACCTTC.

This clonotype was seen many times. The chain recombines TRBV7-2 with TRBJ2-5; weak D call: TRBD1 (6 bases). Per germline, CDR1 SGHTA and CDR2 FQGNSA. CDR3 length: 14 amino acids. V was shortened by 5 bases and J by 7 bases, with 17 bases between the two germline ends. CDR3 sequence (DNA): TGTGCCAGCAGCGCCCGGACAGATCCGGGGACCCAGTACTTC. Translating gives CASSARTDPGTQYF. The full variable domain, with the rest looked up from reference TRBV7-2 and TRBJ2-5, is GAGVSQSPSNKVTEKGKDVELRCDPISGHTALYWYRQSLGQGLEFLIYFQGNSAPDKSGLPSDRFSAERTGGSVSTLTIQRTQQEDSAVYLCASSARTDPGTQYFGPGTRLLVL.

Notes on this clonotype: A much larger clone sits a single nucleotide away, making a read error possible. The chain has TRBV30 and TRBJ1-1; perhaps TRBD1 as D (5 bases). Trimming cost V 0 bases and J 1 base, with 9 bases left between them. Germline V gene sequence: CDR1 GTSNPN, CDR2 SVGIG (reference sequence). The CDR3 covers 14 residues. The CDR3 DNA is TGTGCCTGGAGTGTAGGGGAAGAGAACACTGAAGCTTTCTTT. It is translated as CAWSVGEENTEAFF.

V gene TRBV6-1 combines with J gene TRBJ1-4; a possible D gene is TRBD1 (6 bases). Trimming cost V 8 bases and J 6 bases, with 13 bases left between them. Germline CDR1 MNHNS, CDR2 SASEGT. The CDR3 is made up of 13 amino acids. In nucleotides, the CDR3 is TGTGCCAGCCGGGGGGCGGAATATGAAAAACTGTTTTTT. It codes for CASRGAEYEKLFF.

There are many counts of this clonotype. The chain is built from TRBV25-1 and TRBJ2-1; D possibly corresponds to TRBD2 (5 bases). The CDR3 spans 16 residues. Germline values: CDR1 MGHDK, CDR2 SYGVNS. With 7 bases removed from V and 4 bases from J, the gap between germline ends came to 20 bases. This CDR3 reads CASNSRGEGRYNEQFF. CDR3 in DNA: TGTGCCAGCAATTCCCGAGGAGAGGGAAGGTACAATGAGCAGTTCTTC.

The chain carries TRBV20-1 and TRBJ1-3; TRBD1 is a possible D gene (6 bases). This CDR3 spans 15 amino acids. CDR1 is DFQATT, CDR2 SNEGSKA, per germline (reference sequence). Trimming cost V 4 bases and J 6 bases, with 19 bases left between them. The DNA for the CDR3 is TGCAGTGCTAATTATGGGGACCCAGGGGTAAACACCATATATTTT. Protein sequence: CSANYGDPGVNTIYF.

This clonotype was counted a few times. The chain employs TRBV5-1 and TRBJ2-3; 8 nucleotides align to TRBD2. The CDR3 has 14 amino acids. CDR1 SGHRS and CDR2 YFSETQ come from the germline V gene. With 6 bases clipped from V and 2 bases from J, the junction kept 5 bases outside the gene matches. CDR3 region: CASKRELPTDTQYF. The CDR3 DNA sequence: TGCGCCAGCAAGCGGGAGCTCCCCACAGATACGCAGTATTTT.

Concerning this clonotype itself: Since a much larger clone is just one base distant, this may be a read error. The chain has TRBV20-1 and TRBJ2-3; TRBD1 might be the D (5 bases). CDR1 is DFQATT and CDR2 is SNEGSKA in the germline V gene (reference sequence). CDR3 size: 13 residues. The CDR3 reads CSATRFSTGTQYF. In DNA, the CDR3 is TGCAGTGCGACGAGGTTTAGCACAGGTACGCAGTATTTT.

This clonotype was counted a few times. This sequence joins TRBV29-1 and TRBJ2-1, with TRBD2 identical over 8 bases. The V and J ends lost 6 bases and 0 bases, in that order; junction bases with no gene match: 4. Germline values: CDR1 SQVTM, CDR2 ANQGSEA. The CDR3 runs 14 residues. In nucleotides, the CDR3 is TGCAGCGTGATACTAGCGGACTCCTACAATGAGCAGTTCTTC. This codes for CSVILADSYNEQFF.